A single sample gave rise to the 6 T cell receptor beta chains below, sequenced in a study of blood T cell repertoires in COVID-19 (dated by TCRdb to 2019 to 2021). Library creation used the immunoSEQ multiplex PCR assay. As stored in TCRdb, this immuneACCESS dataset retains in-frame rearrangements with V and J assigned. A fraction of the clones does not appear; measured against another copy, unresolved V genes explain less than half of the discrepancy, and the remainder lacks a known reason. The sample table records approximately 250,000 clones; approximately 85% of these occur just once. The top ten clones comprise approximately 5.1% of the sample. The material sequenced was peripheral blood. The receptor source for this set is a man aged 45-65 years with COVID-19, enrolled during active disease.

In this sample, this clone turned up once. The chain employs TRBV3-1 (or the pseudogene TRBV3-2) and TRBJ2-2; 11 bases are shared with TRBD2. Germline assignment: CDR1 LGHDT and CDR2 YNNKEL (reference sequence). This CDR3 has 19 amino acids. The junction had 10 bases not matched to a gene; V was cut back by 4 bases and J by 0 bases. DNA for the CDR3: TGTGCCAGCAGCCGCGATGTTCTAGCGGGGGGCGCGAACACCGGGGAGCTGTTTTTT. Encoded protein: CASSRDVLAGGANTGELFF.

The chain joins TRBV18 to TRBJ2-7, with no clear D. V lost 3 bases, J lost 6 bases, and 9 bases lay in between. From germline, CDR1 is KGHSH and CDR2 LQKENI. There are 12 residues in the CDR3. Here the CDR3 reads CASSPARSEQYF. CDR3 sequence (DNA): TGTGCCAGCTCACCCGCGAGGTCCGAGCAGTACTTC.

The chain links TRBV19 to TRBJ2-7; 9 bases align to TRBD1. This CDR3 comprises 15 residues. CDR1 LNHDA and CDR2 SQIVND come from the germline V gene (reference sequence). V lost 5 bases and J lost 2; bases outside the gene matches: 7. CDR3 nucleotides: TGTGCCAGTAGTCTTACAACAGGGGGCCCCTACGAGCAGTACTTC. Its translation is CASSLTTGGPYEQYF.

The V gene is TRBV7-9, the J gene TRBJ2-5, with D maybe TRBD2 (6 bases). The CDR3 sequence is 14 residues long. Germline V gives CDR1 SEHNR, CDR2 FQNEAQ (reference sequence). The V end was cut by 1 base, the J end by 3 bases, with 9 bases between. CDR3 amino acids: CASSLGGTKETQYF. DNA of the CDR3: TGTGCCAGCAGCTTAGGCGGGACCAAAGAGACCCAGTACTTC. The variable domain in full, completed from reference TRBV7-9 and TRBJ2-5, reads DTGVSQNPRHKITKRGQNVTFRCDPISEHNRLYWYRQTLGQGPEFLTYFQNEAQLEKSRLLSDRFSAERPKGSFSTLEIQRTEQGDSAMYLCASSLGGTKETQYFGPGTRLLVL.

The CDR3 nucleotides read TGTGCCAGCAGGCGACAGGGCGCGAACACCGGGGAGCTGTTTTTT. Amino acids: CASRRQGANTGELFF. The rearrangement links TRBV2 to TRBJ2-2, with 7 bases that match TRBD1. V lost 6 bases to trimming and J lost 0 bases; unmatched junction nucleotides: 4. The CDR3 runs 15 residues. The V gene's germline CDR1 is SNHLY and CDR2 FYNNEI.

The chain uses TRBV6-1 and TRBJ2-7; maybe TRBD1 (6 bases). This CDR3 has 15 amino acids. Deletions cut 1 base from V and 2 bases from J, with 12 bases between. CDR1 MNHNS and CDR2 SASEGT come from the germline V gene. CDR3 in amino acids: CASSEGLTGTYEQYF. The CDR3 region has the DNA TGTGCCAGCAGTGAAGGCCTGACAGGAACCTACGAGCAGTACTTC.